One TCR beta chain is described in this entry. Its specificity is unknown. These data come from a study of vaccination and CD4 T cells after COVID-19. Study as a whole: Samples after vaccination came a median approximately 73 days past dose two, ranging 14 to 241.

With the Oncomine TCR Beta short-read assay, DNA from cultured CD4+ T cells was sequenced. Genomic DNA was extracted from cultured CD4+ T cells. MiXCR, applied by TCRdb to the PCR reads, yields one record per CDR3 protein. The sample lists 1,500 to 2,000 distinct CDR3 sequences, about three fifths seen once, with around 84% in the top ten. The treatment denotes: approximately 9-day PBMC culture with coronavirus spike peptide pools or control peptides (ViraFEST assay). The collection of CD4+ T cells from the unexposed donor took place before the COVID-19 pandemic (2011-2018). Peptide-pool expansion of antigen-specific T cells preceded TCR sequencing in ViraFEST. Germline V lookup: CDR1 KGHDR, CDR2 SFDVKD. The CDR3 spans 12 residues. V dropped 5 bases and J dropped 2 bases, with 6 bases sitting between them.

The sequencing input was CD4+ T cells from blood, cultured in vitro. This receptor was identified in a human donor in good health. This chain joins TRBV24-1 and TRBJ2-7, with D possibly being TRBD1 (5 bases). CDR3 sequence (DNA): TGTGCCACCAGTGGGGGCCCCTACGAGCAGTACTTC. It is translated as CATSGGPYEQYF.